The table lists the clone carrying this TCR beta chain with a count of one. The germline CDR1 and CDR2 sequences are SGHTA and FQGTGA. This CDR3 spans 16 amino acids. Between the trimmed V and J ends, which lost 6 bases and 0 bases, there was a span of 14 bases. This sample stems from a study of long-term antiretroviral therapy in people with HIV. A v3.0 immunoSEQ assay was performed at survey level. This table comes from immunoSEQ multiplex PCR, and its TCRdb copy is limited to in-frame clones, with some not included. The sample records about 30,000 clones, more than 85% being singletons. The rearrangement joins TRBV7-3 to TRBJ2-2; TRBD2 might be the D (6 bases). The input for sequencing was unsorted PBMCs, taken about 6.5 years after starting antiretroviral therapy. The sequence derives from a woman aged 40 to 50 with HIV. The CDR3 DNA reads TGTGCCAGCAGACTGGGGGGAGGATCGAACACCGGGGAGCTGTTTTTT. This gives the protein CASRLGGGSNTGELFF.